A single sample is the source of the 8 T cell receptor beta chains below, sequenced in a study of blood T cells in healthy people across ages. A second PCR, run for roughly 7 to 12 cycles, used a sample-barcoded 5' primer plus a J-beta primer mix. Using its own MiXCR run on the 5' RACE reads, TCRdb lists one record per CDR3 protein. Here the sample spans approximately 780,000 distinct CDR3 sequences, around a quarter being singletons. The sample also formed part of further work on T cells of mothers and their children.

Sequenced input: blood. These receptors originate from a boy aged 5-17 years in good health.

This chain links TRBV7-2 with TRBJ2-2, with 8 bases that match TRBD2. V lost 11 bases, J lost 0 bases, and 8 bases stayed unmatched. CDR3 length: 15 amino acids. The germline gives CDR1 SGHTA, CDR2 FQGNSA. CDR3 region: CALRPGLANTGELFF. CDR3 in DNA: TGTGCCCTCCGTCCGGGACTAGCGAACACCGGGGAGCTGTTTTTT.

V gene TRBV24-1 combines with J gene TRBJ2-5; no clear D. CDR3 length: 14 amino acids. V gave up 3 bases and J gave up 5 bases, with 12 bases separating them. Germline V gives CDR1 KGHDR, CDR2 SFDVKD. The DNA of the CDR3 is TGTGCCACCAGTGATCCGCCTCCCAAGGAGACCCAGTACTTC. Protein sequence: CATSDPPPKETQYF.

This chain uses TRBV29-1 with TRBJ2-5; the D gene could be TRBD1 or TRBD2 (5 bases each). From germline, CDR1 is SQVTM and CDR2 ANQGSEA. This CDR3 region has 12 residues. V shed 4 bases and J shed 7 bases, with 13 bases lying between them. The CDR3 DNA follows: TGCAGCGTTGTGGGGACCAAAAGGACCCAGTACTTC. Protein: CSVVGTKRTQYF.

CDR3 in amino acids: CASSPRTALSGNTIYF. In nucleotides, the CDR3 is TGTGCCAGCAGCCCCCGGACGGCGCTCTCTGGAAACACCATATATTTT. This chain joins TRBV3-1 and TRBJ1-3; no clear D gene. The V end was cut by 4 bases, the J end by 0 bases, with 13 bases between. Germline assignment: CDR1 LGHDT and CDR2 YNNKEL (reference sequence). This CDR3 is 16 amino acids long.

This clonotype appeared a single time. The chain has TRBV9 and TRBJ1-2; the D gene is possibly TRBD1 (6 bases). The CDR3 length is 15 residues. Germline V gene data show CDR1 as SGDLS and CDR2 as YYNGEE. Trimming stripped 4 bases from V and 8 bases from J, with 21 bases between. The CDR3 sequence: CASSPDGGGRGGYTF. As DNA, the CDR3 is TGTGCCAGCAGCCCCGACGGAGGGGGGAGAGGGGGCTACACCTTC.

This chain connects TRBV29-1 to TRBJ1-2; TRBD1 aligns across 8 bases. CDR1 is SQVTM and CDR2 is ANQGSEA in the germline V gene. The CDR3 runs to 12 residues. The V gene end was trimmed by 3 bases and the J gene end by 6 bases; junction bases not matched to a gene: 3. CDR3 amino acids: CSVDQGANGYTF. CDR3 bases: TGCAGCGTTGACCAGGGGGCCAATGGCTACACCTTC.

The chain links TRBV10-3 to TRBJ2-7; possibly TRBD2 for D (5 bases). From germline, CDR1 is ENHRY and CDR2 SYGVKD. The CDR3 totals 12 residues. Between the trimmed V and J ends, which lost 3 bases and 5 bases, there was a span of 8 bases. CDR3 nucleotide sequence: TGTGCCATCAGTGAAAAGGGAGACGAGCAGTACTTC. This encodes CAISEKGDEQYF.

This clonotype was observed a few times. The genes are TRBV29-1 and TRBJ1-6, with 7 bases lining up with TRBD1. The CDR3 is made up of 14 amino acids. Germline V CDR1 and CDR2: SQVTM, ANQGSEA. The V and J ends lost 6 bases and 10 bases, in that order; junction bases with no gene match: 12. Written as DNA, the CDR3 is TGCAGCGTCCCCAGGGGGGGCCCAGAATCACCCCTCCACTTT. It is translated as CSVPRGGPESPLHF.